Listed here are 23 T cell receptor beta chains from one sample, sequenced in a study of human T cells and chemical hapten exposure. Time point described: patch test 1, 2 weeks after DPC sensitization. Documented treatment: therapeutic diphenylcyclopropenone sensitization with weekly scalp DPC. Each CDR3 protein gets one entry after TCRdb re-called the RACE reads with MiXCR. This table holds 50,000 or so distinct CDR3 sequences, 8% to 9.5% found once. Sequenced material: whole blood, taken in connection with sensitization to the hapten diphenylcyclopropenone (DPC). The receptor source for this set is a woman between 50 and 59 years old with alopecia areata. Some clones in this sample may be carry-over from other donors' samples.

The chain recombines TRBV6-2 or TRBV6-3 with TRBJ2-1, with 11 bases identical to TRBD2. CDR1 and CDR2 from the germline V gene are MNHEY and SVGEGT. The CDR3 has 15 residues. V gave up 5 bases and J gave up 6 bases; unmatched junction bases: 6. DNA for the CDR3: TGTGCCAGCAGTCAACTAGCGGGAGTTCTCAATGAGCAGTTCTTC. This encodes CASSQLAGVLNEQFF.

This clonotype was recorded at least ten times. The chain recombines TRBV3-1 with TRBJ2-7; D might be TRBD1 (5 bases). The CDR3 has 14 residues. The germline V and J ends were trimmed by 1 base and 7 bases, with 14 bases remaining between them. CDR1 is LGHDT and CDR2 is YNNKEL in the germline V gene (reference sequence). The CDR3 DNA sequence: TGTGCCAGCAGCCAAGGGTATTTGAAGGGGGAGCAGTACTTC. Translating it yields CASSQGYLKGEQYF.

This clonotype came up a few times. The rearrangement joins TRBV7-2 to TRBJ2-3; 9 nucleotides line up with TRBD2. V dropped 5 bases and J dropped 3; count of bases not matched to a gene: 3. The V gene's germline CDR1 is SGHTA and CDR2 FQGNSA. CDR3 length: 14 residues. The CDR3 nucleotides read TGTGCCAGCAGCCTGGGACTAGCAACAGATACGCAGTATTTT. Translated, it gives CASSLGLATDTQYF.

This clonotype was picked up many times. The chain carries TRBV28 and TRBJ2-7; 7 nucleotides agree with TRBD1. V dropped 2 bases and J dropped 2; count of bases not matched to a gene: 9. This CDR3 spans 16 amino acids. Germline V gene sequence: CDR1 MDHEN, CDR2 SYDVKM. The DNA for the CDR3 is TGTGCCAGCAGTTTACTCACCGGGACAGCGACCTACGAGCAGTACTTC. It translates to CASSLLTGTATYEQYF.

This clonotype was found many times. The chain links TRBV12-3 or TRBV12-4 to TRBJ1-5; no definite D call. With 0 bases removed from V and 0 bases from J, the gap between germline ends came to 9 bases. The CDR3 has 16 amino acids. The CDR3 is CASSLAGGFSNQPQHF. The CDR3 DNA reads TGTGCCAGCAGTTTAGCGGGAGGATTTAGCAATCAGCCCCAGCATTTT.

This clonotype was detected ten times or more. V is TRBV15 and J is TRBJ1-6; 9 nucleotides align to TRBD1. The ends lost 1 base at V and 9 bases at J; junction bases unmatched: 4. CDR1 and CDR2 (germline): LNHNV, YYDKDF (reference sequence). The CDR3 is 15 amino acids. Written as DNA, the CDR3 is TGTGCCACCAGCAGAGGTGGGACAGGGTTTTCACCCCTCCACTTT. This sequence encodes CATSRGGTGFSPLHF.

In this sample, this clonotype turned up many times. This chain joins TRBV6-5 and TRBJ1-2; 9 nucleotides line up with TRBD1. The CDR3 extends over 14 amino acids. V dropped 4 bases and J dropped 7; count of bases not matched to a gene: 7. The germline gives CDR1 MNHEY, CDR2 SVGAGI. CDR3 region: CASSWLGQGSGYTF. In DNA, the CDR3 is TGTGCCAGCAGTTGGCTCGGACAGGGGTCTGGCTACACCTTC.

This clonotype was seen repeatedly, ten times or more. The CDR3 bases are TGCAGCGTCGCCAAGGGACGAGAGACCCAGTACTTC. Its protein is CSVAKGRETQYF. The gene calls are TRBV29-1 and TRBJ2-5; D is perhaps TRBD1 or TRBD2 (5 bases each). The germline V gene encodes CDR1 SQVTM and CDR2 ANQGSEA. V was pared by 6 bases and J by 4 bases, with 12 bases between. This CDR3 region has 12 residues. Supplemented by reference TRBV29-1 and TRBJ2-5, the full variable domain reads SAVISQKPSRDICQRGTSLTIQCQVDSQVTMMFWYRQQPGQSLTLIATANQGSEATYESGFVIDKFPISRPNLTFSTLTVSNMSPEDSSIYLCSVAKGRETQYFGPGTRLLVL.

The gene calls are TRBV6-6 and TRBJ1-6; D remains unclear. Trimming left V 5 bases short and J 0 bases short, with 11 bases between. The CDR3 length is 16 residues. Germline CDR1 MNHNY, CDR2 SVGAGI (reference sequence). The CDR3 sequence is CASSPGLSSYNSPLHF. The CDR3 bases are TGTGCCAGCAGTCCCGGGTTGAGCTCCTATAATTCACCCCTCCACTTT.

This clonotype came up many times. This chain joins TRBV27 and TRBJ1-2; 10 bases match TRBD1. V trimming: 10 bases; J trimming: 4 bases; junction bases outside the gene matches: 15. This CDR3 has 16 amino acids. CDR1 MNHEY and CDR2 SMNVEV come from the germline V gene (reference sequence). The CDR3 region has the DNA TGTGCCACAAGCCGGGACAGGGGACCCCCCACCTATGGCTACACCTTC. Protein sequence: CATSRDRGPPTYGYTF.

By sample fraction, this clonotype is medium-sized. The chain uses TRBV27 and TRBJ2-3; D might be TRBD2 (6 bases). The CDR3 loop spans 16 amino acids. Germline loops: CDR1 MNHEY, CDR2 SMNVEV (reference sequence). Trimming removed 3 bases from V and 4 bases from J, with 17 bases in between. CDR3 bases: TGTGCCAGCAGTTTTGTTCTAGCGACGGAGGCAGATACGCAGTATTTT. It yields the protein CASSFVLATEADTQYF.

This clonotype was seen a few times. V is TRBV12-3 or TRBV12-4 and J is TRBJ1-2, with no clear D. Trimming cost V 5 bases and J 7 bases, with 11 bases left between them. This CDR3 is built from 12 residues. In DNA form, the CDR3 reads TGTGCCAGCAGTGTCCTTTTTGTTGGCTACACCTTC. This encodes CASSVLFVGYTF.

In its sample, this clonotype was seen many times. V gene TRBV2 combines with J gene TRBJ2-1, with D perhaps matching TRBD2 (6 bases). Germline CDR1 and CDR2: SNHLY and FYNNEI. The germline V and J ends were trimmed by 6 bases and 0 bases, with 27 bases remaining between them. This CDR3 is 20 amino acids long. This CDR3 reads CASRPDVSPGVMSSYNEQFF. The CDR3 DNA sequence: TGTGCCAGCAGGCCTGATGTTTCCCCGGGGGTTATGAGCTCCTACAATGAGCAGTTCTTC. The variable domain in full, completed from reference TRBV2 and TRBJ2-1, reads EPEVTQTPSHQVTQMGQEVILRCVPISNHLYFYWYRQILGQKVEFLVSFYNNEISEKSEIFDDQFSVERPDGSNFTLKIRSTKLEDSAMYFCASRPDVSPGVMSSYNEQFFGPGTRLTVL.

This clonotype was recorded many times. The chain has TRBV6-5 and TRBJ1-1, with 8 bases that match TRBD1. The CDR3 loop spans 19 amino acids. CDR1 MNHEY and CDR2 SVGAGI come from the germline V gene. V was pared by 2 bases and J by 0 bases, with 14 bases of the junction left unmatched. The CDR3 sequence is CASSYRLRDRWALNTEAFF. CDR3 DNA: TGTGCCAGCAGTTACCGACTCCGGGACAGGTGGGCCTTGAACACTGAAGCTTTCTTT.

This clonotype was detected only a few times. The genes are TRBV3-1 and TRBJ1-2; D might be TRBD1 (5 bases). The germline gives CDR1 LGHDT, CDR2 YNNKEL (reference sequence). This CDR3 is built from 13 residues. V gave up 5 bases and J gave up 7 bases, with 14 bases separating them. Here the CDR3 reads CASSENRRAGYTF. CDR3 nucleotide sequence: TGTGCCAGCAGCGAAAACAGGCGAGCTGGCTACACCTTC.

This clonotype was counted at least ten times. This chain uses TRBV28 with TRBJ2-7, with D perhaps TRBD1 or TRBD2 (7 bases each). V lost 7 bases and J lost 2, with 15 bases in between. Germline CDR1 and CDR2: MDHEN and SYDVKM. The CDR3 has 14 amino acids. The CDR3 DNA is TGTGCCAGCAATGGGGGGGACAGAACCTACGAGCAGTACTTC. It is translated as CASNGGDRTYEQYF.

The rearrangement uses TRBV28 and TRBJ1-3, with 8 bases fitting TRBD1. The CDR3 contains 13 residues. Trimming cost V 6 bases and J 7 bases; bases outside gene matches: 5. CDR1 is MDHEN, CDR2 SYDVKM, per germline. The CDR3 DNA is TGTGCCAGCAGAGCAGGGGGCGAGAACACCATATATTTT. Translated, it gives CASRAGGENTIYF.

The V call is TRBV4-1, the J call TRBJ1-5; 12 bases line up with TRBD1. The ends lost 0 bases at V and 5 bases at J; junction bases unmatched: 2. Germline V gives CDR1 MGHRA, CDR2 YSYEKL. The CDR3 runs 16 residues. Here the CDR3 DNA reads TGCGCCAGCAGCCAAGAAGGGACAGGGGGCTATCAGCCCCAGCATTTT. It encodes CASSQEGTGGYQPQHF.

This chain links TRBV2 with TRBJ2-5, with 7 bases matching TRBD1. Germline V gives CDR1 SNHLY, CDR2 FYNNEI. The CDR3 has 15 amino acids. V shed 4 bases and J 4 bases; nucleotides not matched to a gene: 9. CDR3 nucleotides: TGTGCCAGCAGTGGCGGTCCGACAGGGCGAGAGACCCAGTACTTC. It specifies CASSGGPTGRETQYF.

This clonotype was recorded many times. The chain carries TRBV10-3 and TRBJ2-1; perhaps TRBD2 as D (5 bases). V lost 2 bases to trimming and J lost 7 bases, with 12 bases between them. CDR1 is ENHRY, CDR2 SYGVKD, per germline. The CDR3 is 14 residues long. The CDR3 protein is CAISEGLRENEQFF. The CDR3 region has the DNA TGTGCCATCAGTGAGGGACTTCGAGAAAATGAGCAGTTCTTC.

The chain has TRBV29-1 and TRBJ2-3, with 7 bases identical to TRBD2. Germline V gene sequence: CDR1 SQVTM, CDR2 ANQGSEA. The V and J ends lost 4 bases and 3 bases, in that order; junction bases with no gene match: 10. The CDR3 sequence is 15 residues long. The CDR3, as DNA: TGCAGCGTTGTTGGGAGGGGTGGTTGGACAGATACGCAGTATTTT. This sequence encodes CSVVGRGGWTDTQYF.

The CDR3 loop reads CSVETGADTQYF. As DNA, the CDR3 is TGCAGCGTTGAGACCGGAGCAGATACGCAGTATTTT. The V and J genes are TRBV29-1 and TRBJ2-3; no firm D call. V was pared by 3 bases and J by 4 bases, with 8 bases between. Germline CDR1 is SQVTM and CDR2 is ANQGSEA. The CDR3 covers 12 residues.

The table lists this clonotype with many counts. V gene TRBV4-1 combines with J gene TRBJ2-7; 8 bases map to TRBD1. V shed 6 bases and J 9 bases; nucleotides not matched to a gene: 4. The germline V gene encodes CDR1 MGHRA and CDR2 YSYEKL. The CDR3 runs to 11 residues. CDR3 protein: CASSGQGGQYF. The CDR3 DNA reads TGCGCCAGCAGTGGACAGGGCGGGCAGTACTTC.